This T cell receptor beta chain was sequenced in a study of control samples from healthy donors and cancer patients. TCRdb keeps only in-frame clones here, not all; method: immunoSEQ multiplex PCR. The sample has 110,000 or so clones, 83% seen once; the top ten hold roughly an eighth. This CDR3 is built from 13 residues. Trimming cost V 4 bases and J 4 bases, with 9 bases left between them. The germline gives CDR1 LNHDA, CDR2 SQIVND (reference sequence). Input material: blood. The V gene is TRBV19, the J gene TRBJ2-3, with D unresolved. The sequence was collected from a woman in her forties or fifties in good health. CDR3 in amino acids: CASSTYLADTQYF. The CDR3 DNA follows: TGTGCCAGTAGTACGTATCTAGCAGATACGCAGTATTTT.